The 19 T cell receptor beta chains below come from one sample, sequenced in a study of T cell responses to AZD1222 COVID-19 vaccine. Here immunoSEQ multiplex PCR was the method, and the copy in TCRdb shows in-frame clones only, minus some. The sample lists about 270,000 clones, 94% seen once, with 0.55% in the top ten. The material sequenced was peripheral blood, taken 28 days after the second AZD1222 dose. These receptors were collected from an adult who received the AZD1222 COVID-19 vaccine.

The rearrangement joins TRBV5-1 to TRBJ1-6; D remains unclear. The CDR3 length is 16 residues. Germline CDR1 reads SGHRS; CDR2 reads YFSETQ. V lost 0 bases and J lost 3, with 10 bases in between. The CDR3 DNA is TGCGCCAGCAGCTTGGGTCCAACTAGCTATAATTCACCCCTCCACTTT. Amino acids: CASSLGPTSYNSPLHF. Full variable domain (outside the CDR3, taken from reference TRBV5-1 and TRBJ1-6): KAGVTQTPRYLIKTRGQQVTLSCSPISGHRSVSWYQQTPGQGLQFLFEYFSETQRNKGNFPGRFSGRQFSNSRSEMNVSTLELGDSALYLCASSLGPTSYNSPLHFGNGTRLTVT.

CDR3 DNA sequence: TGTGCCAGCTCACCAGTGACAGCTGGAAACACCATATATTTT. Its translation: CASSPVTAGNTIYF. The chain combines TRBV18 with TRBJ1-3; D may be TRBD1 (5 bases). Deletions cut 2 bases from V and 2 bases from J, with 7 bases between. Germline V CDR1 and CDR2: KGHSH, LQKENI. The CDR3 length is 14 residues.

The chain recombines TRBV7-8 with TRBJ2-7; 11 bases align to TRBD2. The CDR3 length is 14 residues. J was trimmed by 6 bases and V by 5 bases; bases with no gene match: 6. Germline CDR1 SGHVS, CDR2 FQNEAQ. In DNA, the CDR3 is TGTGCCAGCAGCCCCTGGACTAGCGGGCGCGAGCAGTACTTC. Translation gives CASSPWTSGREQYF.

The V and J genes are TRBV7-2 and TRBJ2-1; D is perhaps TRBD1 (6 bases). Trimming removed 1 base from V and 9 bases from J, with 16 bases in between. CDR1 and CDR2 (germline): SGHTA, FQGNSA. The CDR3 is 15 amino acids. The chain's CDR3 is CASSLGAGAPSEQFF. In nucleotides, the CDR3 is TGTGCCAGCAGCTTAGGTGCAGGGGCGCCTAGTGAGCAGTTCTTC.

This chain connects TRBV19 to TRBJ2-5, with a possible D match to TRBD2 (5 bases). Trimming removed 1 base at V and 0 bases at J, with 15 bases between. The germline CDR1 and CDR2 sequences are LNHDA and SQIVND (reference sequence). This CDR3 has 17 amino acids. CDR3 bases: TGTGCCAGTAGTATAGCACCGAGCGGTTTCTACCAAGAGACCCAGTACTTC. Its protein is CASSIAPSGFYQETQYF.

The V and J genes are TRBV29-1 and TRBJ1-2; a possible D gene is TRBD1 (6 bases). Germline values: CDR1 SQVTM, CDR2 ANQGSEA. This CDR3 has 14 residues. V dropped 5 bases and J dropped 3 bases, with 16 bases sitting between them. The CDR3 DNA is TGCAGCGTTCTGGGGGGGCTCGGGGACTATGGCTACACCTTC. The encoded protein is CSVLGGLGDYGYTF.

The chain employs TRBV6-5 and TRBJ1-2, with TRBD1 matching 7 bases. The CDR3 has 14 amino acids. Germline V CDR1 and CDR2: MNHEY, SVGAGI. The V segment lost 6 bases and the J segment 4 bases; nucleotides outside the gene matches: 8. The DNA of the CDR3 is TGTGCCAGCAGGGCCCCCGGGACAGCCTATGGCTACACCTTC. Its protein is CASRAPGTAYGYTF.

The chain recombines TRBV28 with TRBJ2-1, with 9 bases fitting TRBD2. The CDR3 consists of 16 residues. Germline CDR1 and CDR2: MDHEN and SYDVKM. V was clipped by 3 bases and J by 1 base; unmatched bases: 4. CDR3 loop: CASSFLAGRSYNEQFF. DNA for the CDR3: TGTGCCAGCAGTTTCCTAGCGGGGAGGTCCTACAATGAGCAGTTCTTC. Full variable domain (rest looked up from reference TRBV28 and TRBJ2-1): DVKVTQSSRYLVKRTGEKVFLECVQDMDHENMFWYRQDPGLGLRLIYFSYDVKMKEKGDIPEGYSVSREKKERFSLILESASTNQTSMYLCASSFLAGRSYNEQFFGPGTRLTVL.

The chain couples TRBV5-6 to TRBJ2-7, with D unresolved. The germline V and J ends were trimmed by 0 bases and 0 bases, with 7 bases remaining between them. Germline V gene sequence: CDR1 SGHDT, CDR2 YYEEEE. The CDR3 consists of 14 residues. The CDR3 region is CASSLEQSSYEQYF. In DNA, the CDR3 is TGTGCCAGCAGCTTGGAACAGAGCTCCTACGAGCAGTACTTC.

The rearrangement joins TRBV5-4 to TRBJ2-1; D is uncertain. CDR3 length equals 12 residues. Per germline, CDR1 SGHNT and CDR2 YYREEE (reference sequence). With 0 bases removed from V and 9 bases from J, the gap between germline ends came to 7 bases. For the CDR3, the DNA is TGTGCCAGCAGCTTGGGGACCTCTGAGCAGTTCTTC. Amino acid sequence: CASSLGTSEQFF. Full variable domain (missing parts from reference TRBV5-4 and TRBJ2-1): ETGVTQSPTHLIKTRGQQVTLRCSSQSGHNTVSWYQQALGQGPQFIFQYYREEENGRGNFPPRFSGLQFPNYSSELNVNALELDDSALYLCASSLGTSEQFFGPGTRLTVL.

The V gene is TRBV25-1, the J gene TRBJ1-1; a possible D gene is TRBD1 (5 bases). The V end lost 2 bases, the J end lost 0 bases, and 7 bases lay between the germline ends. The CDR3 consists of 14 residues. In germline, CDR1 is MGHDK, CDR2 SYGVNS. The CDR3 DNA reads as TGTGCCAGCAGTGAAGGGGGGTTGAACACTGAAGCTTTCTTT. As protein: CASSEGGLNTEAFF.

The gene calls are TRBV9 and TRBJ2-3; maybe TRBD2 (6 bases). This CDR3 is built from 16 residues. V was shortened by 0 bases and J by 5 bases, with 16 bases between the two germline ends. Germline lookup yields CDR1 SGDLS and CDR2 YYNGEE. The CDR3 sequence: CASSVDIGSGVDTQYF. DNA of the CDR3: TGTGCCAGCAGCGTAGACATCGGTAGCGGAGTAGATACGCAGTATTTT.

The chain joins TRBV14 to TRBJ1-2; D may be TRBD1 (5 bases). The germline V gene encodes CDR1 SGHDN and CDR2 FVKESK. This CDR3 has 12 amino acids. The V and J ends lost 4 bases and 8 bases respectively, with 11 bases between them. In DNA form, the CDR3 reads TGTGCCAGCAGCCCATTCGAGGGGGGCTACACCTTC. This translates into CASSPFEGGYTF.

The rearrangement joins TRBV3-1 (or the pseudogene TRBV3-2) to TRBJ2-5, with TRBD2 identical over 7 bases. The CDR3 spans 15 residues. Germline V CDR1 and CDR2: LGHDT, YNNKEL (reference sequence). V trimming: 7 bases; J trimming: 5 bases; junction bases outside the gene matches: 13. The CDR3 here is CASKGLPSVIETQYF. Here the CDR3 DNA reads TGTGCCAGCAAGGGACTACCGAGCGTCATCGAGACCCAGTACTTC.

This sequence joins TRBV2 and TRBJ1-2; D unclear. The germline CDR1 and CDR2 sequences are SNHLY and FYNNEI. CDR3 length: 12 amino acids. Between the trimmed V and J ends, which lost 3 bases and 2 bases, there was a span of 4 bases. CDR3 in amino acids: CASSDSNYGYTF. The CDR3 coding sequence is TGTGCCAGCAGTGATTCGAACTATGGCTACACCTTC.

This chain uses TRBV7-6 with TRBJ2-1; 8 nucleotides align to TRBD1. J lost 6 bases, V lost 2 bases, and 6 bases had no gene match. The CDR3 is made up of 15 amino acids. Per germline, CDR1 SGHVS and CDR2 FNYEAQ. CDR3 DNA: TGTGCCAGCAGCTTACCCGGACAGGGAGGCAATGAGCAGTTCTTC. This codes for CASSLPGQGGNEQFF.

The DNA of the CDR3 is TGTGCCAGCAGCTTACAGTACTCTGGGGCCAACGTCCTGACTTTC. Translating gives CASSLQYSGANVLTF. The chain is built from TRBV7-9 and TRBJ2-6; unclear D gene. The CDR3 has 15 amino acids. Germline CDR1 and CDR2: SEHNR and FQNEAQ (reference sequence). Trimming took 2 bases from V and 0 from J, leaving 5 bases between them.

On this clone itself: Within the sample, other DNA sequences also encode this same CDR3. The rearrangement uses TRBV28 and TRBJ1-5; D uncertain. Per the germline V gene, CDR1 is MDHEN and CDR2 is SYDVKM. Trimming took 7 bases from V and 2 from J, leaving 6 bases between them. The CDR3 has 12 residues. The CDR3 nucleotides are TGTGCCAGCACTAGGGGCAATCAGCCCCAGCATTTT. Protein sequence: CASTRGNQPQHF.

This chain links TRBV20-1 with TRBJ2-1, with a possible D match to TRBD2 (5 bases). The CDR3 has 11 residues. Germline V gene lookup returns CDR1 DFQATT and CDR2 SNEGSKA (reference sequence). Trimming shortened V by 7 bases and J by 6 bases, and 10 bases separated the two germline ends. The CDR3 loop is CSVIRGNEQFF. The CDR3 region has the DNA TGCAGTGTGATTCGGGGCAATGAGCAGTTCTTC.